The rows below give T cell receptor beta chains drawn from one sample of a study of blood T cell repertoires in COVID-19. Assay: immunoSEQ multiplex PCR; the TCRdb copy retains only in-frame clones and omits some. Here the sample spans about 170,000 clones, around 90% being singletons. Sequenced material: peripheral blood. These receptors all stem from a woman in her 50s with acute or convalescent COVID-19. CDR3s leave out the opening cysteine and the closing phenylalanine or tryptophan. Fields, in order: V gene, D gene, J gene, CDR3 protein. A D gene is named only where the DNA matches it firmly.

TRBV3-1/TRBV3-2	TRBD2	TRBJ2-3	ASSPKAGATDTQY
TRBV11-2	NA	TRBJ1-5	ASSLNDFTQPQH
TRBV11-2	NA	TRBJ1-1	ASSLGVTFSSTEAF
TRBV5-5	TRBD1	TRBJ2-2	ASSLEGGGFPGELF
TRBV3-1/TRBV3-2	TRBD1	TRBJ2-7	ASSQGPAPGGPTYEQY
TRBV11-3	NA	TRBJ2-3	ASSLVSTDTQY
TRBV25-1	NA	TRBJ1-3	ASSAPGDISGNTIY
TRBV24-1	NA	TRBJ1-1	ATSDQPTRGGEAF
TRBV10-2	TRBD1	TRBJ1-2	ASSLDRGNYGYT
TRBV7-9	TRBD1	TRBJ1-5	ASSPGTGVSSNQPQH
TRBV13	NA	TRBJ1-2	ASSRRGIYGYT
TRBV21-1	NA	TRBJ1-3	ASSNGGSGNTIY
TRBV24-1	TRBD2	TRBJ2-2	ATSDLGLAVTGELF
TRBV12-3/TRBV12-4	NA	TRBJ1-2	ASSLDTYYGYT
TRBV30	TRBD1	TRBJ1-1	AWEGTGFRTEAF
TRBV10-2	TRBD1	TRBJ1-1	ASREQGRNTEAF
TRBV7-9	NA	TRBJ1-1	ASSLDAPDTEAF
TRBV10-3	TRBD2	TRBJ2-3	AISGTSGRTDTQY
TRBV30	NA	TRBJ1-3	AWKGVSLGNTIY
TRBV7-2	NA	TRBJ1-6	ASSLALTGNSPLH
TRBV3-1/TRBV3-2	TRBD1	TRBJ1-6	ASSQEQGSNSPLH
TRBV4-3	NA	TRBJ1-1	ASSQIGGDTEAF
TRBV19	TRBD1	TRBJ1-1	ASSKGQLLNTEAF
TRBV21-1	NA	TRBJ2-5	ASPGLPLDQETQY
TRBV19	TRBD1	TRBJ1-5	ASTKGDSDNQPQH
TRBV12-3/TRBV12-4	TRBD2	TRBJ2-7	ASSRGSMGEQY
TRBV4-2	TRBD1	TRBJ1-5	ASSQEATGGRQPQH
TRBV10-2	NA	TRBJ1-2	ASSDAGEYGYT
TRBV6-5	TRBD1	TRBJ1-1	ASSYGTGTEAF
TRBV21-1	NA	TRBJ2-5	ASSSTGVQETQY
TRBV6-5	TRBD1	TRBJ1-5	ASSYGTGNQPQH
TRBV29-1	NA	TRBJ2-5	SVSEGPPKTQY
TRBV4-2	TRBD2	TRBJ2-5	ASSQDNRMGRGQETQY
TRBV2	NA	TRBJ2-2	ASSAPGELF
TRBV25-1	TRBD1	TRBJ1-1	ASSEGGQGRAF
TRBV9	TRBD1	TRBJ1-5	ASSATGRGQPQH
TRBV11-2	NA	TRBJ2-1	ASSLDPGYNEQF
TRBV30	NA	TRBJ1-6	AWRAGDYNSPLH
TRBV27	NA	TRBJ1-1	ASSSGVWDTEAF
TRBV9	NA	TRBJ2-1	ASSDHKNNNEQF
TRBV5-1	TRBD1	TRBJ2-3	ASSGQGASDTQY
TRBV7-2	TRBD1	TRBJ2-7	ASSGTGNEQY
TRBV3-1/TRBV3-2	NA	TRBJ1-1	ASSLKRQVVTEAF
TRBV6-5	TRBD1	TRBJ2-7	ARRRDRDHEQY
TRBV12-3/TRBV12-4	NA	TRBJ2-5	ASQGTNQETQY
TRBV18	TRBD1	TRBJ1-4	ASSQGAANEKLF
TRBV24-1	NA	TRBJ1-1	ATSDSGANTEAF
TRBV5-5	TRBD1	TRBJ1-5	ASSFRGLVGQPQH
TRBV15	TRBD2	TRBJ2-1	ATSTGGVLTYNEQF
TRBV7-8	NA	TRBJ2-5	ASSVFWGQSGETQY
TRBV11-3	TRBD1	TRBJ2-7	ASSSGTGRSYEQY
TRBV5-1	NA	TRBJ1-5	ASSLGARENQPQH
TRBV7-2	TRBD1	TRBJ1-1	ASSPQSGTGNSAF
TRBV18	TRBD1	TRBJ1-3	ASSLQGASGNTIY
TRBV5-1	NA	TRBJ2-1	ASSFGPSSYNEQF
TRBV20-1	TRBD2	TRBJ2-5	SASPLDQAGGPYGETQY
TRBV10-1	TRBD2	TRBJ2-3	ASSTGTSKTDTQY
TRBV24-1	TRBD2	TRBJ2-3	ATSDLTSGEIDTQY
TRBV19	NA	TRBJ2-2	ASRQTGELF
TRBV5-1	NA	TRBJ1-1	ASSLVPENTEAF